The 18 T cell receptor beta chains below all came from one sample that was sequenced in a study of identical twins. TCRdb called the 5' RACE reads again in MiXCR, with one record for every CDR3 protein. The sample lists 200,000 to 300,000 distinct CDR3 sequences, approximately 7% occurring once. The sample was also linked to a second study, of yellow fever vaccine responses in identical twins.

The specimen was memory (CD45RO+) T cells sorted from blood. These receptors originate from a woman younger than 35 in good health.

This clonotype was recorded many times. V and J are TRBV5-1 and TRBJ2-5; TRBD2 agrees at 9 bases. Losses at the gene ends were 4 bases for V and 1 base for J; bases not matched to a gene: 5. The CDR3 runs 15 residues. Germline V CDR1 and CDR2: SGHRS, YFSETQ. CDR3: CASSPTSGFQETQYF. DNA of the CDR3: TGCGCCAGCAGCCCGACTAGCGGATTCCAAGAGACCCAGTACTTC.

The CDR3 here is CSVVDRGYHEQYV. The DNA for the CDR3 is TGCAGCGTTGTTGACAGGGGGTACCACGAGCAGTACGTC. The genes are TRBV29-1 and TRBJ2-7; 9 bases fit TRBD1. CDR1 and CDR2 from the germline V gene are SQVTM and ANQGSEA. V trimming: 4 bases; J trimming: 5 bases; junction bases outside the gene matches: 6. CDR3 length equals 13 residues.

This clonotype was found a few times. V and J are TRBV29-1 and TRBJ2-5; possibly TRBD2 for D (5 bases). This CDR3 contains 14 residues. In germline, CDR1 is SQVTM, CDR2 ANQGSEA. The V gene lost 0 bases and the J gene lost 5 bases, with 13 bases spanning the gap. The CDR3 bases are TGCAGCGTTGAAGATCCGGGCGGGCGCGAGACCCAGTACTTC. Translation: CSVEDPGGRETQYF.

At least ten counts were recorded for this clonotype. This chain uses TRBV29-1 with TRBJ2-1; TRBD1 matches 7 bases. The CDR3 loop spans 13 amino acids. Germline V gene data show CDR1 as SQVTM and CDR2 as ANQGSEA. V lost 6 bases and J lost 6; bases outside the gene matches: 8. The CDR3 nucleotides read TGCAGCGTGATCAGGACAGGCAGCAATGAGCAGTTCTTC. This encodes CSVIRTGSNEQFF.

This clonotype has ten or more counts. The chain employs TRBV25-1 and TRBJ1-1, with D perhaps matching TRBD1 (5 bases). The CDR3 sequence is 15 residues long. Germline V gives CDR1 MGHDK, CDR2 SYGVNS. V was cut by 6 bases and J by 3 bases, with 17 bases left in between. CDR3 in DNA: TGTGCCAGCAGCCATTTAGAGCGGGGGGACACTGAAGCTTTCTTT. Its translation: CASSHLERGDTEAFF.

In its sample, this clonotype was seen many times. The V gene is TRBV5-1, the J gene TRBJ1-3; D is unclear. The V and J ends lost 0 bases and 4 bases respectively, with 14 bases between them. The CDR3 is 16 residues long. The germline V gene has CDR1 SGHRS and CDR2 YFSETQ. CDR3: CASSLGSLRGGNTIYF. For the CDR3, the DNA is TGCGCCAGCAGCTTGGGGAGCCTACGTGGAGGAAACACCATATATTTT.

This clonotype was counted many times. The rearrangement joins TRBV4-2 to TRBJ2-1, with 7 bases that match TRBD2. CDR3 length: 16 residues. The V and J ends lost 0 bases and 3 bases, in that order; junction bases with no gene match: 5. Germline V gene sequence: CDR1 LGHNA, CDR2 YNFKEQ. The CDR3 nucleotides are TGTGCCAGCAGCCAAGATGCGGGCGGGGGCTACAATGAGCAGTTCTTC. Translation gives CASSQDAGGGYNEQFF.

The chain has TRBV7-6 and TRBJ2-5, with a tentative D call TRBD2 (5 bases). Per germline, CDR1 SGHVS and CDR2 FNYEAQ. The ends were cut back, 3 bases at V and 1 base at J, with 9 bases in the middle. This CDR3 comprises 14 residues. The CDR3 sequence: CASSFAGGQETQYF. The DNA of the CDR3 is TGTGCCAGCAGCTTCGCCGGAGGCCAAGAGACCCAGTACTTC.

The rearrangement joins TRBV11-2 to TRBJ2-1; D remains ambiguous. The CDR3 has 17 residues. V gave up 1 base and J gave up 0 bases, with 13 bases separating them. Germline V gives CDR1 SGHAT, CDR2 FQNNGV. Written as DNA, the CDR3 is TGTGCCAGCAGCTTAGGTCTACCCGGTAGCTCCTACAATGAGCAGTTCTTC. This translates into CASSLGLPGSSYNEQFF.

This clonotype was observed at least ten times. The rearrangement uses TRBV5-1 and TRBJ2-3; 12 positions agree with TRBD2. CDR1 is SGHRS, CDR2 YFSETQ, per germline. J lost 4 bases, V lost 4 bases, and 7 bases had no gene match. The CDR3 runs to 16 residues. CDR3 coding DNA: TGCGCCAGCAGCATGACCGGGACTAGCGGGCCAGATACGCAGTATTTT. This translates into CASSMTGTSGPDTQYF.

This clonotype was found a few times. The rearrangement links TRBV28 to TRBJ2-7; D might be TRBD1 (5 bases). Germline V gene data show CDR1 as MDHEN and CDR2 as SYDVKM. The V end lost 5 bases, the J end lost 5 bases, and 10 bases lay between the germline ends. The CDR3 runs 12 residues. CDR3 sequence reads: CASSQQGHEQYV. CDR3 nucleotide sequence: TGTGCCAGCAGTCAGCAGGGCCACGAGCAGTACGTC.

This chain connects TRBV27 to TRBJ2-6; D possibly corresponds to TRBD1 (5 bases). V was clipped by 7 bases and J by 0 bases, with 16 bases between them. This CDR3 is built from 17 residues. CDR1 is MNHEY, CDR2 SMNVEV, per germline (reference sequence). CDR3 loop: CASKTAPFLSGANVLTF. As DNA, the CDR3 is TGTGCCAGCAAGACAGCCCCTTTCCTCTCTGGGGCCAACGTCCTGACTTTC.

The table lists this clonotype with many counts. This rearrangement joins TRBV7-6 to TRBJ1-5; tentatively, D is TRBD1 (5 bases). V gave up 8 bases and J gave up 1 base, with 9 bases separating them. The CDR3 runs to 13 residues. Germline V lookup: CDR1 SGHVS, CDR2 FNYEAQ. In DNA form, the CDR3 reads TGTGCCAGCGGGCAGGGCAGCAATCAGCCCCAGCATTTT. It codes for CASGQGSNQPQHF.

The chain recombines TRBV20-1 with TRBJ2-5, with 9 bases fitting TRBD2. The trim removed 3 bases at V and 4 bases at J, leaving 12 bases unmatched. The germline CDR1 and CDR2 sequences are DFQATT and SNEGSKA (reference sequence). CDR3 length: 16 residues. Here the CDR3 reads CSASSGTSSGVETQYF. Here the CDR3 DNA reads TGCAGTGCTAGTTCCGGGACTAGCTCGGGGGTAGAGACCCAGTACTTC.

The chain employs TRBV20-1 and TRBJ1-2; no firm D call. V lost 7 bases to trimming and J lost 8 bases, with 14 bases between them. The CDR3 runs 11 residues. The germline V gene encodes CDR1 DFQATT and CDR2 SNEGSKA (reference sequence). In DNA form, the CDR3 reads TGCAGTGGTGCAATGGCCCCAGGCTACACCTTC. Its protein is CSGAMAPGYTF.

This clonotype was observed many times. The rearrangement joins TRBV5-4 to TRBJ2-5; 12 positions agree with TRBD2. Germline CDR1 and CDR2: SGHNT and YYREEE (reference sequence). J was trimmed by 1 base and V by 1 base; bases with no gene match: 2. The length of the CDR3 is 16 residues. CDR3 bases: TGTGCCAGCAGCTTGTCGACTAGCGGGAGCCAAGAGACCCAGTACTTC. Encoded protein: CASSLSTSGSQETQYF.

This clonotype was counted ten times or more. The chain couples TRBV6-1 to TRBJ2-1; a weak D match, TRBD1 (5 bases). The CDR3 contains 18 residues. CDR1 and CDR2 (germline): MNHNS, SASEGT. V lost 6 bases and J 4 bases, leaving 25 bases between the germline ends. The CDR3 spells CASSEPSRTRSLYNEQFF. In DNA, the CDR3 is TGTGCCAGCAGCGAACCTTCTAGGACACGGTCACTTTACAATGAGCAGTTCTTC.

This clonotype appeared a few times. The chain is built from TRBV27 and TRBJ2-1; 11 positions match TRBD2. CDR1 is MNHEY and CDR2 is SMNVEV in the germline V gene (reference sequence). V dropped 10 bases and J dropped 10; count of bases not matched to a gene: 6. The CDR3 totals 12 residues. The CDR3: CATLRTSGEQFF. DNA for the CDR3: TGTGCCACGTTGCGGACTAGCGGGGAGCAGTTCTTC.